This T cell receptor (beta chain) appears in the sequencing data of a study of T-cell reconstitution after alpha-beta-depleted transplantation in children. TCRbeta library preparation incorporated unique molecular identifiers. TCRdb passed the PCR reads through MiXCR, listing each CDR3 protein once. The data show about 610,000 distinct CDR3 sequences, about 10% seen once. Germline values: CDR1 SGHTA, CDR2 FQGNSA. CDR3 size: 15 residues. Trimming stripped 10 bases from V and 7 bases from J, with 23 bases between. The source was PBMCs from the stem cell graft donor, collected from the stem cell graft. The receptor's source is a human donor who donated a stem cell graft to a child with acute myeloid leukemia. J is TRBJ2-1 and V is TRBV7-2, with D tentatively TRBD2 (6 bases). CDR3 in amino acids: CATHAKEGRTNEQFF. For the CDR3, the DNA is TGTGCCACCCACGCGAAGGAGGGGCGAACGAATGAGCAGTTCTTC.